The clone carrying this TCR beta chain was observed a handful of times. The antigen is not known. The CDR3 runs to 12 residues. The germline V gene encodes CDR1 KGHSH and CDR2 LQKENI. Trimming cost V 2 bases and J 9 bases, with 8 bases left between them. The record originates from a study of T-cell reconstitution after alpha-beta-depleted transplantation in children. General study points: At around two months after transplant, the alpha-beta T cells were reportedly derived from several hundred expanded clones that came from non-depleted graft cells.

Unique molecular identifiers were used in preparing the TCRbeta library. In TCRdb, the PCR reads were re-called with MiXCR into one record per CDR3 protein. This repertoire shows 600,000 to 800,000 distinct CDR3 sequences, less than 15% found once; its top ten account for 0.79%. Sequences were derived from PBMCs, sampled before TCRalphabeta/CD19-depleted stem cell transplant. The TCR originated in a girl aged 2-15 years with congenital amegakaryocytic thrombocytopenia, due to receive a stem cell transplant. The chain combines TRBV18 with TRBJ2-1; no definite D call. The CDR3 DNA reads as TGTGCCAGCTCACCATTTCTTCGTGAGCAGTTCTTC. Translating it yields CASSPFLREQFF.